This T cell receptor (beta chain) was captured by sequencing in a study of T-cell memory formation after mild COVID-19. Study-wide results and limits: The appearance of some responding clones in pre-infection memory suggested that cross-reactive memory joined.

V gave up 1 base and J gave up 5 bases, with 11 bases separating them. The CDR3 totals 14 residues. The V gene's germline CDR1 is LGHNA and CDR2 YNFKEQ. After 5'RACE with constant-segment primers, TCR alpha and TCR beta cDNA libraries carrying sample barcodes and UMIs were obtained. Each CDR3 protein gets one entry after TCRdb re-called the 5' RACE reads with MiXCR. The data show approximately 250,000 distinct CDR3 sequences, with 15% to 17% seen just once and 2.1% held by the top ten. This clonotype was counted a few times. Its antigen remains unidentified. The receptor was derived from an adult woman who had mild COVID-19 (a few samples of this study predate the infection). Cell type and time point are not known. Sequenced sample: PBMCs or a T cell subset sorted from them (not recorded which). This chain links TRBV4-2 with TRBJ2-5, with D possibly being TRBD1 or TRBD2 (5 bases each). The DNA of the CDR3 is TGTGCCAGCAGCCAAGTCGGTGGGACGGAGACCCAGTACTTC. It specifies CASSQVGGTETQYF.